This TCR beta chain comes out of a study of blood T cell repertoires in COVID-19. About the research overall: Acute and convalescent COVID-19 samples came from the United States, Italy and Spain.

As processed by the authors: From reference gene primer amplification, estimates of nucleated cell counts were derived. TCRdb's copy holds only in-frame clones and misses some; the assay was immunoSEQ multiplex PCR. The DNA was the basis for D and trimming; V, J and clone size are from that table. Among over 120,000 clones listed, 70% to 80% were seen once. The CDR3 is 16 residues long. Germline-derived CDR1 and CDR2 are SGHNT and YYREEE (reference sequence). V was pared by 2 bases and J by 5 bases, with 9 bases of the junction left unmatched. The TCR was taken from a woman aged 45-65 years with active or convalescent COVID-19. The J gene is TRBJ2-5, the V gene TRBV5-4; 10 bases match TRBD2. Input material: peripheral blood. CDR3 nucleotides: TGTGCCAGCAGCTTAAGGCTAGCGGGAGTTGGTGAGACCCAGTACTTC. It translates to CASSLRLAGVGETQYF.